The clone carrying this T cell receptor beta chain was recorded at least ten times. Germline V CDR1 and CDR2: SGHDN, FVKESK. The CDR3 sequence is 13 residues long. V lost 2 bases to trimming and J lost 2 bases, with 6 bases between them. This sample stems from a study of blood T cells in healthy people across ages. With a J-beta primer mix and a sample-barcoded 5' primer, a second PCR ran about 7 to 11 cycles. Via MiXCR, TCRdb re-called the 5' RACE reads, giving one row per CDR3 protein. The profile shows approximately 900,000 distinct CDR3 sequences, 25% to 35% of them singletons. The sample was also linked to a second study, of T cells of mothers and their children. Turning to that study: Similar thymic selection effects on TCR recombination output appear in pairs, both related and unrelated.

This sequence joins TRBV14 and TRBJ1-2; D is unclear. The clonotype was recovered from a middle-aged woman in good health. The sequencing sample was made of blood. The CDR3 sequence is CASSQSVNYGYTF. CDR3 DNA sequence: TGTGCCAGCAGCCAATCAGTCAACTATGGCTACACCTTC.